These 30 T cell receptor beta chains came from one sample sequenced in a study of T cells after yellow fever vaccination. TCRdb recomputed calls from the 5' RACE reads with MiXCR, one row per CDR3 protein. The table has hundreds of thousands of distinct CDR3 sequences, 18% seen once. The input for sequencing was PBMCs, taken before the yellow fever booster vaccination. These TCRs come from a man aged 18 to 35 who received the YFV17D yellow fever vaccine.

In this sample, this clonotype turned up many times. The V call is TRBV20-1, the J call TRBJ2-5; 9 bases agree with TRBD2. The germline V gene encodes CDR1 DFQATT and CDR2 SNEGSKA (reference sequence). This CDR3 spans 12 amino acids. V was pared by 3 bases and J by 4 bases, with 0 bases of the junction left unmatched. The CDR3 region is CSARTSGETQYF. The DNA for the CDR3 is TGCAGTGCTAGGACTAGCGGAGAGACCCAGTACTTC.

This clonotype came up a few times. V usage is TRBV4-1 and J usage is TRBJ2-2; TRBD1 matches 7 bases. The V and J ends lost 5 bases and 1 base, in that order; junction bases with no gene match: 4. The germline V gene encodes CDR1 MGHRA and CDR2 YSYEKL. This CDR3 spans 15 amino acids. CDR3 in DNA: TGCGCCAGCAGCAGAGGACAGGAGAACACCGGGGAGCTGTTTTTT. It yields the protein CASSRGQENTGELFF.

This clonotype was observed a handful of times. The chain recombines TRBV5-1 with TRBJ2-3; either TRBD1 or TRBD2 may supply D (5 bases each). Trimming left V 9 bases short and J 0 bases short, with 17 bases between. This CDR3 has 15 residues. Germline loops: CDR1 SGHRS, CDR2 YFSETQ. CDR3 sequence reads: CATAQGDFSTDTQYF. CDR3 DNA sequence: TGCGCCACCGCTCAGGGAGACTTTAGCACAGATACGCAGTATTTT.

Only a few counts were recorded for this clonotype. This rearrangement joins TRBV9 to TRBJ2-5; D could derive from TRBD1 or TRBD2 (5 bases each). This CDR3 comprises 13 residues. V was clipped by 4 bases and J by 3 bases, with 10 bases between them. CDR1 SGDLS and CDR2 YYNGEE come from the germline V gene. This CDR3 is CASSRGAEETQYF. CDR3 nucleotides: TGTGCCAGCAGCCGGGGCGCCGAAGAGACCCAGTACTTC.

The rearrangement joins TRBV5-1 to TRBJ2-3; 14 bases align to TRBD2. Trimming cost V 4 bases and J 6 bases; bases outside gene matches: 13. The CDR3 loop spans 18 amino acids. Germline values: CDR1 SGHRS, CDR2 YFSETQ. The chain's CDR3 is CASSPGLAGEPNGDTQYF. DNA of the CDR3: TGCGCCAGCAGCCCGGGACTAGCGGGGGAGCCCAACGGGGATACGCAGTATTTT.

This clonotype was seen more than once but under ten times. The chain combines TRBV4-1 with TRBJ2-7; weak D call: TRBD2 (5 bases). Trimming cost V 0 bases and J 4 bases, with 7 bases left between them. CDR1 is MGHRA, CDR2 YSYEKL, per germline. This CDR3 is built from 13 residues. The CDR3 DNA reads TGCGCCAGCAGCCAAGAACTAGAATACGAGCAGTACTTC. Translation: CASSQELEYEQYF.

This clonotype was seen repeatedly, ten times or more. This chain connects TRBV4-1 to TRBJ1-1, with D hard to call. The ends were cut back, 1 base at V and 1 base at J, with 10 bases in the middle. This CDR3 has 15 residues. Germline CDR1 and CDR2: MGHRA and YSYEKL. The CDR3 loop reads CASSQVRGTNTEAFF. The CDR3 DNA reads TGCGCCAGCAGCCAAGTTAGAGGTACGAACACTGAAGCTTTCTTT.

The rearrangement joins TRBV29-1 to TRBJ2-7; a possible D gene is TRBD2 (6 bases). The V and J ends lost 5 bases and 5 bases respectively, with 13 bases between them. The CDR3 has 12 amino acids. CDR1 is SQVTM, CDR2 ANQGSEA, per germline. The chain's CDR3 is CSVTAGLDEQYF. CDR3 nucleotide sequence: TGCAGCGTTACCGCGGGGCTCGACGAGCAGTACTTC.

CDR3 loop: CASSLPGAIYGYTF. The DNA for the CDR3 is TGTGCCAGCAGTTTACCGGGGGCTATCTATGGCTACACCTTC. The rearrangement links TRBV28 to TRBJ1-2; a possible D gene is TRBD1 (6 bases). The CDR3 has 14 amino acids. V gave up 2 bases and J gave up 4 bases, with 11 bases separating them. CDR1 and CDR2 from the germline V gene are MDHEN and SYDVKM.

The J gene is TRBJ1-5, the V gene TRBV9; D is possibly TRBD1 (6 bases). The CDR3 is 12 residues long. Germline V gene lookup returns CDR1 SGDLS and CDR2 YYNGEE. The V and J ends lost 2 bases and 9 bases respectively, with 9 bases between them. As DNA, the CDR3 is TGTGCCAGCAGCGTCGAGGGGGGGCCCCAGCATTTT. Amino acid sequence: CASSVEGGPQHF.

This clonotype was picked up many times. This rearrangement joins TRBV7-2 to TRBJ2-1; 7 bases agree with TRBD2. The V gene's germline CDR1 is SGHTA and CDR2 FQGNSA. V was pared by 1 base and J by 9 bases, with 6 bases of the junction left unmatched. The CDR3 is made up of 14 amino acids. CDR3 DNA sequence: TGTGCCAGCAGCTTAGGCGGGGGTCTTGTTGAGCAGTTCTTC. Amino acids: CASSLGGGLVEQFF.

This chain joins TRBV6-2 or TRBV6-3 and TRBJ1-5; a weak D match, TRBD1 (5 bases). V shed 4 bases and J shed 7 bases, with 11 bases lying between them. Germline V gene data show CDR1 as MNHEY and CDR2 as SVGEGT. The CDR3 extends over 13 amino acids. CDR3 amino acids: CASSSRVRQPQHF. The DNA of the CDR3 is TGTGCCAGCAGTTCCAGGGTGAGGCAGCCCCAGCATTTT.

The chain couples TRBV5-4 to TRBJ2-3; 8 bases map to TRBD1. J gave up 1 base and V 4 bases, and 5 bases lay outside the gene matches. This CDR3 is 15 amino acids long. The germline gives CDR1 SGHNT, CDR2 YYREEE (reference sequence). The CDR3 loop reads CASSATGDGTDTQYF. The CDR3 DNA sequence: TGTGCCAGCAGCGCGACAGGGGACGGCACAGATACGCAGTATTTT.

This clonotype has a handful of counts. The rearrangement uses TRBV29-1 and TRBJ1-1, with D perhaps matching TRBD1 (5 bases). The germline V gene has CDR1 SQVTM and CDR2 ANQGSEA. Trimming took off 1 base at V and 1 base at J, with 16 bases between the two ends. The CDR3 covers 16 residues. CDR3 bases: TGCAGCGTTGAAGGTTGGGACGTTCGACCGAACACTGAAGCTTTCTTT. It translates to CSVEGWDVRPNTEAFF.

This clonotype was seen a handful of times. The chain combines TRBV7-2 with TRBJ2-1; tentative D call: TRBD2 (6 bases). This CDR3 spans 15 amino acids. CDR1 SGHTA and CDR2 FQGNSA come from the germline V gene. With 3 bases removed from V and 1 base from J, the gap between germline ends came to 10 bases. The CDR3 reads CASSFGGASYNEQFF. The CDR3 DNA reads TGTGCCAGCAGCTTTGGAGGGGCTTCCTACAATGAGCAGTTCTTC.

This clonotype was counted only a few times. The rearrangement uses TRBV3-1 and TRBJ1-2; 8 nucleotides match TRBD1. Unmatched junction bases numbered 2, after V lost 1 base and J lost 4 bases. The CDR3 totals 14 residues. Germline V gives CDR1 LGHDT, CDR2 YNNKEL (reference sequence). The CDR3 DNA reads as TGTGCCAGCAGCCAAGTTGGGACAGGCTATGGCTACACCTTC. Amino acids: CASSQVGTGYGYTF.

The gene calls are TRBV27 and TRBJ1-2; TRBD1 agrees at 7 bases. Germline CDR1 and CDR2: MNHEY and SMNVEV (reference sequence). The V gene end was trimmed by 5 bases and the J gene end by 6 bases; junction bases not matched to a gene: 3. The length of the CDR3 is 12 residues. The CDR3 nucleotides are TGTGCCAGCAGTAAGGGGGCCCATGGCTACACCTTC. This codes for CASSKGAHGYTF.

There are a few counts of this clonotype. The chain links TRBV29-1 to TRBJ1-6; TRBD1 matches at 7 bases. The germline V gene encodes CDR1 SQVTM and CDR2 ANQGSEA. The CDR3 is made up of 13 amino acids. V was clipped by 5 bases and J by 8 bases; unmatched bases: 6. The CDR3, as DNA: TGCAGCGTTATGACAGGGATCGATTCACCCCTCCACTTT. Translated, it gives CSVMTGIDSPLHF.

This chain links TRBV6-5 with TRBJ1-1; D is unclear. CDR1 is MNHEY and CDR2 is SVGAGI in the germline V gene. V was trimmed by 0 bases and J by 0 bases, leaving 5 bases between them. The CDR3 length is 14 residues. This CDR3 is CASSYSPMNTEAFF. In nucleotides, the CDR3 is TGTGCCAGCAGTTACTCTCCCATGAACACTGAAGCTTTCTTT.

The rearrangement uses TRBV2 and TRBJ1-1; the match to TRBD1 covers 9 bases. The germline gives CDR1 SNHLY, CDR2 FYNNEI. V lost 6 bases to trimming and J lost 4 bases; unmatched junction nucleotides: 9. CDR3 length equals 15 residues. The chain's CDR3 is CASSANGQGTTEAFF. CDR3 DNA sequence: TGTGCCAGCAGCGCAAATGGACAGGGGACCACTGAAGCTTTCTTT.

V usage is TRBV5-5 and J usage is TRBJ2-7; D is possibly TRBD1 or TRBD2 (5 bases each). The CDR3 is 13 amino acids. The germline gives CDR1 SGHKS, CDR2 YYEKEE (reference sequence). Trimming took 6 bases from V and 5 from J, leaving 15 bases between them. This CDR3 is CASNLEGENEQYF. DNA of the CDR3: TGTGCCAGCAACCTTGAAGGGGAGAACGAGCAGTACTTC. Using reference TRBV5-5 and TRBJ2-7 for the parts outside the CDR3, the full variable domain is DAGVTQSPTHLIKTRGQQVTLRCSPISGHKSVSWYQQVLGQGPQFIFQYYEKEERGRGNFPDRFSARQFPNYSSELNVNALLLGDSALYLCASNLEGENEQYFGPGTRLTVT.

This CDR3 reads CASSRDRVNQPQHF. CDR3 DNA sequence: TGTGCCAGCAGCCGGGACAGGGTCAATCAGCCCCAGCATTTT. V is TRBV6-5 and J is TRBJ1-5; 9 positions agree with TRBD1. Looked up from germline, CDR1 is MNHEY and CDR2 is SVGAGI. The CDR3 spans 14 residues. After removal of 6 bases from V and 3 bases from J, the junction contained 3 bases not matched to a gene.

The V call is TRBV5-1, the J call TRBJ2-1; TRBD1 matches at 9 bases. Germline trimming cut 0 bases from V and 1 base from J; bases unmatched to any gene: 2. The CDR3 consists of 16 residues. Germline loops: CDR1 SGHRS, CDR2 YFSETQ. CDR3 amino acids: CASSLEGTGSYNEQFF. CDR3 sequence (DNA): TGCGCCAGCAGCTTGGAAGGGACAGGGTCCTACAATGAGCAGTTCTTC.

The gene calls are TRBV12-3 or TRBV12-4 and TRBJ1-5; TRBD1 is a possible D gene (5 bases). V lost 7 bases, J lost 6 bases, and 13 bases lay in between. This CDR3 spans 13 amino acids. CDR3 loop: CASTGGGGQPQHF. The CDR3 bases are TGTGCCAGCACCGGGGGGGGTGGTCAGCCCCAGCATTTT.

The chain carries TRBV20-1 and TRBJ2-3, with D tentatively TRBD2 (7 bases). Germline CDR1 DFQATT, CDR2 SNEGSKA (reference sequence). V shed 3 bases and J shed 2 bases, with 18 bases lying between them. There are 16 residues in the CDR3. In nucleotides, the CDR3 is TGCAGTGCTAGGCCTTCCTCGGGGGGCAACACAGATACGCAGTATTTT. Its protein is CSARPSSGGNTDTQYF.

V gene TRBV5-1 combines with J gene TRBJ1-5; tentatively, D is TRBD1 (5 bases). The CDR3 covers 18 residues. The germline gives CDR1 SGHRS, CDR2 YFSETQ. Deletions cut 4 bases from V and 7 bases from J, with 27 bases between. This CDR3 is CASSALPLGTAADQPQHF. The CDR3 DNA follows: TGCGCCAGCAGCGCCTTGCCCCTGGGGACGGCCGCGGACCAGCCCCAGCATTTT. Together with reference TRBV5-1 and TRBJ1-5, the CDR3 gives the full variable domain: KAGVTQTPRYLIKTRGQQVTLSCSPISGHRSVSWYQQTPGQGLQFLFEYFSETQRNKGNFPGRFSGRQFSNSRSEMNVSTLELGDSALYLCASSALPLGTAADQPQHFGDGTRLSIL.

The chain is built from TRBV6-5 and TRBJ1-2, with D perhaps matching TRBD1 (5 bases). Trimming took 4 bases from V and 4 from J, leaving 10 bases between them. Germline-derived CDR1 and CDR2 are MNHEY and SVGAGI. The CDR3 is made up of 13 amino acids. The CDR3 DNA is TGTGCCAGCAGTTTGGCAGGGACCTATGGCTACACCTTC. This codes for CASSLAGTYGYTF.

At least ten counts were recorded for this clonotype. V usage is TRBV3-1 and J usage is TRBJ2-4, with 7 nucleotides matching TRBD2. Per germline, CDR1 LGHDT and CDR2 YNNKEL (reference sequence). Losses at the gene ends were 5 bases for V and 7 bases for J; bases not matched to a gene: 14. The CDR3 extends over 16 amino acids. The CDR3 loop is CASSGRDRGGWNIQYF. In DNA, the CDR3 is TGTGCCAGCAGCGGTCGGGACCGCGGGGGATGGAACATTCAGTACTTC.

V gene TRBV27 combines with J gene TRBJ2-3, with D maybe TRBD2 (7 bases). The germline V and J ends were trimmed by 6 bases and 10 bases, with 20 bases remaining between them. The CDR3 has 14 residues. CDR1 is MNHEY, CDR2 SMNVEV, per germline (reference sequence). CDR3 nucleotides: TGTGCCAGCAGGGGCGGGGGCACGGTCGGGCCGCAGTATTTT. This translates into CASRGGGTVGPQYF.

This clonotype occurred a few times. This rearrangement joins TRBV11-2 to TRBJ2-1; 11 positions match TRBD2. The V gene's germline CDR1 is SGHAT and CDR2 FQNNGV. Germline trimming cut 5 bases from V and 13 bases from J; bases unmatched to any gene: 13. The CDR3 spans 15 residues. The CDR3 loop reads CASSLTSGDLVPQFF. CDR3 nucleotides: TGTGCCAGCAGCCTGACTAGCGGGGACCTCGTTCCTCAGTTCTTC.